What follows are 6 T cell receptor beta chains derived from one specimen sequenced in a study of T cells after yellow fever vaccination. MiXCR was run by TCRdb on the 5' RACE reads, yielding one entry per CDR3 protein. The data contain about 400,000 distinct CDR3 sequences, approximately 10% of them singletons. Sequenced material: PBMCs, taken on the day of the first yellow fever vaccination. The receptors were sampled from a man younger than 30 who received the YFV17D yellow fever vaccine.

The gene calls are TRBV4-2 and TRBJ2-6; D is perhaps TRBD1 or TRBD2 (5 bases each). Trimming left V 4 bases short and J 0 bases short, with 13 bases between. The CDR3 consists of 17 residues. CDR1 is LGHNA, CDR2 YNFKEQ, per germline. The CDR3 loop is CASSLGTASSGANVLTF. Written as DNA, the CDR3 is TGTGCCAGCAGCCTTGGGACGGCAAGCTCTGGGGCCAACGTCCTGACTTTC.

The V and J genes are TRBV6-1 and TRBJ2-1; D gene uncertain. Deletions cut 6 bases from V and 6 bases from J, with 15 bases between. CDR3 length: 14 residues. Germline V gene sequence: CDR1 MNHNS, CDR2 SASEGT. CDR3: CASSQRVLGNEQFF. For the CDR3, the DNA is TGTGCCAGCAGCCAACGGGTTCTCGGCAATGAGCAGTTCTTC.

This clonotype was seen repeatedly, ten times or more. The J gene is TRBJ1-1, the V gene TRBV7-2; the D gene is possibly TRBD1 (6 bases). The V end was cut by 5 bases, the J end by 1 base, with 8 bases between. The CDR3 covers 13 residues. CDR1 is SGHTA and CDR2 is FQGNSA in the germline V gene. The CDR3 sequence: CASSAGQNTEAFF. CDR3 bases: TGTGCCAGCAGCGCGGGACAGAACACTGAAGCTTTCTTT.

This clonotype appeared a few times. The rearrangement joins TRBV27 to TRBJ2-1; D gene uncertain. Germline CDR1 reads MNHEY; CDR2 reads SMNVEV (reference sequence). Trimming removed 7 bases from V and 6 bases from J, with 13 bases in between. The CDR3 totals 13 residues. The CDR3 sequence: CASTYRVGNEQFF. The CDR3, as DNA: TGTGCCAGCACATATAGAGTGGGCAATGAGCAGTTCTTC.

This clonotype was seen a few times. This sequence joins TRBV6-2 or TRBV6-3 and TRBJ2-3; no clear D gene. Germline V gene sequence: CDR1 MNHEY, CDR2 SVGEGT. V lost 5 bases, J lost 3 bases, and 18 bases lay in between. The CDR3 spans 16 residues. Here the CDR3 reads CASSHRSGRSTDTQYF. In DNA, the CDR3 is TGTGCCAGCAGTCATCGATCCGGACGTTCGACAGATACGCAGTATTTT.

V and J are TRBV20-1 and TRBJ2-7, with D possibly being TRBD1 (6 bases). Germline lookup yields CDR1 DFQATT and CDR2 SNEGSKA (reference sequence). The V gene lost 1 base and the J gene lost 4 bases, with 26 bases spanning the gap. CDR3 length: 18 amino acids. The CDR3 here is CSARGRTGQSESIYEQYF. The CDR3 nucleotides read TGCAGTGCTAGAGGCCGTACTGGACAGTCGGAAAGTATTTACGAGCAGTACTTC.